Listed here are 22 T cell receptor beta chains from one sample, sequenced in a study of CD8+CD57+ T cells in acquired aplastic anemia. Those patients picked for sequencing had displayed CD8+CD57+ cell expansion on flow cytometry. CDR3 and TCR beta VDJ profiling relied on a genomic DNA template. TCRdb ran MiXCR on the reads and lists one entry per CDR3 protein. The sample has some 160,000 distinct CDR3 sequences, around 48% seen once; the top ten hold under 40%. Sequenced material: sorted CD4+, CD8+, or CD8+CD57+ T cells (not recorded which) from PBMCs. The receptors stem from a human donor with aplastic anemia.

As DNA, the CDR3 is TGTGCCAGCAGCCAAGATAAGGACAGATCCCATAGCAATCAGCCCCAGCATTTT. As protein: CASSQDKDRSHSNQPQHF. The gene calls are TRBV4-2 and TRBJ1-5; a weak D match, TRBD1 (6 bases). This CDR3 has 18 residues. The germline V and J ends were trimmed by 0 bases and 0 bases, with 15 bases remaining between them. Per germline, CDR1 LGHNA and CDR2 YNFKEQ.

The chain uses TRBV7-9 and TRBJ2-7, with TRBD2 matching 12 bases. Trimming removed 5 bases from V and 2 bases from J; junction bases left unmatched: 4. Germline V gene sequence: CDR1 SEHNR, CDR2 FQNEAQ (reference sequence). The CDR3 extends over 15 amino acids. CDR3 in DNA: TGTGCCAGCAGCCAAACTAGCGGGAGGCCCTACGAGCAGTACTTC. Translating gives CASSQTSGRPYEQYF.

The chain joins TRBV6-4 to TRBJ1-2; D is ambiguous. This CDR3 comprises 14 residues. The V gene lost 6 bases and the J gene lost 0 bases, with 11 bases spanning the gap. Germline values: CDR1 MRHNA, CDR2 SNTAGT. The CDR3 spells CASSASASNYGYTF. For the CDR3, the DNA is TGTGCCAGCAGCGCATCGGCCTCTAACTATGGCTACACCTTC.

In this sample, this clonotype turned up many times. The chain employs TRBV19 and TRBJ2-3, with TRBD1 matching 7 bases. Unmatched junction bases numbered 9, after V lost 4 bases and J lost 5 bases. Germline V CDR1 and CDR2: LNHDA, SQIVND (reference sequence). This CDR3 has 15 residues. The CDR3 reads CASSTPGQLRDTQYF. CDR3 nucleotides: TGTGCCAGTAGTACCCCGGGACAGTTAAGAGATACGCAGTATTTT. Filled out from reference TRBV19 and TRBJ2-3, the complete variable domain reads DGGITQSPKYLFRKEGQNVTLSCEQNLNHDAMYWYRQDPGQGLRLIYYSQIVNDFQKGDIAEGYSVSREKKESFPLTVTSAQKNPTAFYLCASSTPGQLRDTQYFGPGTRLTVL.

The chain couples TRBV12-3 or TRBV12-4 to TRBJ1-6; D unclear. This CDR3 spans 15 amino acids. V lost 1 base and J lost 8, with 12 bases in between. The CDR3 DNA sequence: TGTGCCAGCAGTTTAGGGAGGACGACCTATTCACCCCTCCACTTT. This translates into CASSLGRTTYSPLHF.

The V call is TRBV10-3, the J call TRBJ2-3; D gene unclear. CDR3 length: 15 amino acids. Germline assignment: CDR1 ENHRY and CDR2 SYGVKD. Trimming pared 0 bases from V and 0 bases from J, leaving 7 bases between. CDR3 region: CAISESRTSTDTQYF. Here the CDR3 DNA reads TGTGCCATCAGTGAGTCTAGAACTAGCACAGATACGCAGTATTTT.

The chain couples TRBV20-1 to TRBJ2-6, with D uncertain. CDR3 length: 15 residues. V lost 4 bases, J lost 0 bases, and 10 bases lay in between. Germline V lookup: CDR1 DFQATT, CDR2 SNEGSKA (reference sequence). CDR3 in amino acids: CSAKGSPSGANVLTF. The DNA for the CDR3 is TGCAGTGCTAAAGGGTCGCCCTCTGGGGCCAACGTCCTGACTTTC.

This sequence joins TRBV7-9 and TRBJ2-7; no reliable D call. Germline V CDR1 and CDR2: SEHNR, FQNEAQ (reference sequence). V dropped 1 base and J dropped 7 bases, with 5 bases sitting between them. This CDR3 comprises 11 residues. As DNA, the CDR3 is TGTGCCAGCAGCTTAGGTCAGGAGCAGTACTTC. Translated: CASSLGQEQYF.

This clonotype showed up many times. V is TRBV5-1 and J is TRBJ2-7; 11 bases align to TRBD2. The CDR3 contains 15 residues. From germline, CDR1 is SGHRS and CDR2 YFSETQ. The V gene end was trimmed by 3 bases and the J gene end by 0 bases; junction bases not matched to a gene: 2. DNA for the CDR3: TGCGCCAGCAGCTACGGGACTAGCGGCTCCTACGAGCAGTACTTC. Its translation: CASSYGTSGSYEQYF.

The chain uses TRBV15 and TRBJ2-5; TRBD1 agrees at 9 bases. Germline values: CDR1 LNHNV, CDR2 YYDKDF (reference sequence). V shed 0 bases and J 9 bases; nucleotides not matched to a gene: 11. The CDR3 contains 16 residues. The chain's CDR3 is CATSRDVTGGETAQYF. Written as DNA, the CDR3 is TGTGCCACCAGCAGAGATGTCACAGGGGGCGAGACGGCCCAGTACTTC.

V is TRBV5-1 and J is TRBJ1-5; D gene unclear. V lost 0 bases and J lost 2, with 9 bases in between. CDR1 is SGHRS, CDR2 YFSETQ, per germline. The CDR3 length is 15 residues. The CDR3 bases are TGCGCCAGCAGCTTGGGAGGGCCCGGCAATCAGCCCCAGCATTTT. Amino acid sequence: CASSLGGPGNQPQHF.

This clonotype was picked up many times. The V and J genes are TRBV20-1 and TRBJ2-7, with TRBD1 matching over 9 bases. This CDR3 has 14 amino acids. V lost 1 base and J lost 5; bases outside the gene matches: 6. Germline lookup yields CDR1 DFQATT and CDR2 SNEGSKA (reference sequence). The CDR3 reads CSARVRDRVDEQYF. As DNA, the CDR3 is TGCAGTGCTAGAGTCCGGGACAGGGTGGACGAGCAGTACTTC.

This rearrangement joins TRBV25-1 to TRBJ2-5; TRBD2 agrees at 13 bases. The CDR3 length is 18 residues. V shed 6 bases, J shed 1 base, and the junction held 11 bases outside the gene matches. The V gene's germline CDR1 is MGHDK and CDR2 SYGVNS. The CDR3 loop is CASSSSGTSGETQETQYF. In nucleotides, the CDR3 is TGTGCCAGCAGCTCTTCCGGGACTAGCGGGGAGACCCAAGAGACCCAGTACTTC.

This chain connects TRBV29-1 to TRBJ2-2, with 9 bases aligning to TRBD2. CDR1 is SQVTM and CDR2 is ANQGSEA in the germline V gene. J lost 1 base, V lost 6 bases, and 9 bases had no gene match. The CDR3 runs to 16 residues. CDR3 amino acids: CSVVSSGRLNTGELFF. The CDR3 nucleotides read TGCAGCGTCGTCAGTAGCGGGAGATTGAACACCGGGGAGCTGTTTTTT.

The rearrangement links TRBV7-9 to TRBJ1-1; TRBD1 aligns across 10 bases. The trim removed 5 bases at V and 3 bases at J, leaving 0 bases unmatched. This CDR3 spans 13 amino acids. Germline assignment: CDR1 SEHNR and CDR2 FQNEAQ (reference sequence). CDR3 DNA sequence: TGTGCCAGCAGCGGACAGGGGGACACTGAAGCTTTCTTT. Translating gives CASSGQGDTEAFF.

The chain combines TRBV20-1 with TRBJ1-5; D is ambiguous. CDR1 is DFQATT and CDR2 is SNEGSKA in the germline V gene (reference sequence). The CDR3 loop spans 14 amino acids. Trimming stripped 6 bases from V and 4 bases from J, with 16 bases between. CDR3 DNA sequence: TGCAGTGCAACCCAAAGCAAGGGAAATCAGCCCCAGCATTTT. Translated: CSATQSKGNQPQHF.

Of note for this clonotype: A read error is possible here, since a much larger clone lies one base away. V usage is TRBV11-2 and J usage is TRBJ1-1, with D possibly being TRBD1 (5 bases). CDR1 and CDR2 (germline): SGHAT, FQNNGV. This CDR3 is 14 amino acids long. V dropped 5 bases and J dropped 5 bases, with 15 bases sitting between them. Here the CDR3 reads CASSETQGFTEAFF. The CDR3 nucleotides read TGTGCCAGCAGCGAAACTCAGGGATTTACTGAAGCTTTCTTT. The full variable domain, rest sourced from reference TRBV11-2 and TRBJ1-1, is EAGVAQSPRYKIIEKRQSVAFWCNPISGHATLYWYQQILGQGPKLLIQFQNNGVVDDSQLPKDRFSAERLKGVDSTLKIQPAKLEDSAVYLCASSETQGFTEAFFGQGTRLTVV.

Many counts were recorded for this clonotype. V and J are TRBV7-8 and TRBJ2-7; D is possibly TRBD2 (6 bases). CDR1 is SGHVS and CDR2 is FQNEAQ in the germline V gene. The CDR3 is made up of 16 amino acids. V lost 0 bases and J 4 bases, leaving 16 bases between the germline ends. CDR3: CASSLAVDGGLYEQYF. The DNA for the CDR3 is TGTGCCAGCAGCTTAGCAGTGGATGGAGGACTATACGAGCAGTACTTC. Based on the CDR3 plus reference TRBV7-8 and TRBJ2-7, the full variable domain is GAGVSQSPRYKVAKRGQDVALRCDPISGHVSLFWYQQALGQGPEFLTYFQNEAQLDKSGLPSDRFFAERPEGSVSTLKIQRTQQEDSAVYLCASSLAVDGGLYEQYFGPGTRLTVT.

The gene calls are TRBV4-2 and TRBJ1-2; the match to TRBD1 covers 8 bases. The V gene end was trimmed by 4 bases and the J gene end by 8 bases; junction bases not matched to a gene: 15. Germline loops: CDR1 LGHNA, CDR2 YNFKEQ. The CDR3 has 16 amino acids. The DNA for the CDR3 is TGTGCCAGCAGCCCCGGACAGGGCTGGGAGGGGCAAGGCTACACCTTC. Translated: CASSPGQGWEGQGYTF.

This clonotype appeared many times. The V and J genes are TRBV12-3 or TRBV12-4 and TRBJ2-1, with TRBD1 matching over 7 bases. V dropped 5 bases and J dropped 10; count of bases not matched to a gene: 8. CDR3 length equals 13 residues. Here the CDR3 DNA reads TGTGCCAGCAGTACATACAGGGGTGACGAGCAGTTCTTC. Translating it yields CASSTYRGDEQFF.

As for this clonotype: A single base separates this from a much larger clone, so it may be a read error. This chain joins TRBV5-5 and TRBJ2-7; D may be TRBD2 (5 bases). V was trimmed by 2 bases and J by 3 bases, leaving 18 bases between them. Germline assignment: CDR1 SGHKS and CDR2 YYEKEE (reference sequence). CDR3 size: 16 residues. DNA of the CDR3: TGTGCCAGCAGCTTTACACCGGGGAGTAGAAGCTACGAGCAGTACTTC. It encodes CASSFTPGSRSYEQYF. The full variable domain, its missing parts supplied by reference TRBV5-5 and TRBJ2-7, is DAGVTQSPTHLIKTRGQQVTLRCSPISGHKSVSWYQQVLGQGPQFIFQYYEKEERGRGNFPDRFSARQFPNYSSELNVNALLLGDSALYLCASSFTPGSRSYEQYFGPGTRLTVT.

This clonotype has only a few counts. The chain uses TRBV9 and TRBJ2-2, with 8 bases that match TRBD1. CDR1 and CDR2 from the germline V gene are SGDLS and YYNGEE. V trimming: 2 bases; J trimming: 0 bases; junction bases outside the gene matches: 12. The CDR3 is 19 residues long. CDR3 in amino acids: CASSVAGTGSNSNTGELFF. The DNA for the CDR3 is TGTGCCAGCAGCGTCGCCGGGACAGGTTCTAATTCGAACACCGGGGAGCTGTTTTTT. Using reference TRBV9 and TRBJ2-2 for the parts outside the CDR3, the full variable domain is DSGVTQTPKHLITATGQRVTLRCSPRSGDLSVYWYQQSLDQGLQFLIQYYNGEERAKGNILERFSAQQFPDLHSELNLSSLELGDSALYFCASSVAGTGSNSNTGELFFGEGSRLTVL.